The clone carrying this T cell receptor beta chain has just a few counts. Antigen: not known. These data originate in a study of response to subunit inactivated influenza vaccine. General study points: Few new T cells, the authors suggested, are recruited by each seasonal influenza vaccination.

TCRdb reprocessed the RT-PCR reads via MiXCR and lists one record per CDR3 protein. The data show around 530,000 distinct CDR3 sequences, about 15% seen once. This TCR derives from a man in his fifties or sixties who received an inactivated influenza vaccine. Sequenced here: CD4+ T cells sorted from PBMCs, sampled about 23 months after vaccination.

The DNA of the CDR3 is TGCGCCAGCAGTTCCGGGACAGGGAATTCCTACGAGCAGTACTTC. Residues: CASSSGTGNSYEQYF. This chain links TRBV5-1 with TRBJ2-7, with 9 bases fitting TRBD1. V trimming: 5 bases; J trimming: 1 base; junction bases outside the gene matches: 7. CDR3 length: 15 amino acids. Germline V gene sequence: CDR1 SGHRS, CDR2 YFSETQ.